The 18 T cell receptor beta chains presented below share a single source sample, sequenced in a study of blood T cell repertoires in COVID-19. Sequencing used immunoSEQ multiplex PCR; TCRdb keeps in-frame clones, though not all of them. Here the sample spans fewer than 350,000 clones, approximately 87% being singletons. Sequencing input: peripheral blood. Every receptor here comes from a young woman with COVID-19, enrolled during active disease.

The chain employs TRBV4-1 and TRBJ1-2, with D unclear. Deletions cut 3 bases from V and 4 bases from J, with 21 bases between. The CDR3 has 17 residues. Germline V lookup: CDR1 MGHRA, CDR2 YSYEKL. The CDR3 is CASSHAQTRVRAYGYTF. Written as DNA, the CDR3 is TGCGCCAGCAGCCATGCACAAACTCGGGTTCGTGCCTATGGCTACACCTTC.

The chain recombines TRBV28 with TRBJ1-4; weak D call: TRBD1 (5 bases). The CDR3 contains 16 residues. The V gene lost 5 bases and the J gene lost 1 base, with 14 bases spanning the gap. Looked up from germline, CDR1 is MDHEN and CDR2 is SYDVKM. The CDR3 protein is CASSLTGRGTNEKLFF. DNA for the CDR3: TGTGCCAGCAGTCTGACCGGGAGGGGAACTAATGAAAAACTGTTTTTT.

The chain combines TRBV3-1 (or the pseudogene TRBV3-2) with TRBJ1-1; 9 positions agree with TRBD1. V lost 10 bases to trimming and J lost 0 bases; unmatched junction nucleotides: 9. Germline V gives CDR1 LGHDT, CDR2 YNNKEL (reference sequence). The CDR3 runs to 15 residues. CDR3 DNA sequence: TGTGCCACAACAGGGGGCGATCCTCTGAACACTGAAGCTTTCTTT. It specifies CATTGGDPLNTEAFF.

This clone was recorded only once. V and J are TRBV28 and TRBJ2-5; possible D gene TRBD1, 8 bases. Germline assignment: CDR1 MDHEN and CDR2 SYDVKM. The CDR3 has 15 amino acids. Trimming cost V 6 bases and J 7 bases, with 21 bases left between them. The CDR3 region has the DNA TGTGCCAGCAGCGAAGCGGGACAGGCCCCTGGGACCCAGTACTTC. This translates into CASSEAGQAPGTQYF. The full variable domain, in which reference TRBV28 and TRBJ2-5 provide the parts outside the CDR3, is DVKVTQSSRYLVKRTGEKVFLECVQDMDHENMFWYRQDPGLGLRLIYFSYDVKMKEKGDIPEGYSVSREKKERFSLILESASTNQTSMYLCASSEAGQAPGTQYFGPGTRLLVL.

The V gene is TRBV11-3, the J gene TRBJ2-3, with 8 positions matching TRBD2. CDR1 is SGHNT and CDR2 is YENEEA in the germline V gene. The CDR3 sequence is 16 residues long. V lost 3 bases to trimming and J lost 1 base; unmatched junction nucleotides: 6. The CDR3 spells CASSFSGGGGTDTQYF. The CDR3 DNA is TGTGCCAGCAGCTTCTCGGGGGGGGGTGGCACAGATACGCAGTATTTT.

This clone is a singleton in its sample. The chain has TRBV6-1 and TRBJ2-5; tentative D call: TRBD1 (5 bases). Per germline, CDR1 MNHNS and CDR2 SASEGT. The germline V and J ends were trimmed by 2 bases and 0 bases, with 10 bases remaining between them. The CDR3 covers 15 residues. The DNA for the CDR3 is TGTGCCAGCAGTGAATGGATCAGGGACCAAGAGACCCAGTACTTC. As protein: CASSEWIRDQETQYF.

The rearrangement joins TRBV5-1 to TRBJ2-5, with D uncertain. The V gene's germline CDR1 is SGHRS and CDR2 YFSETQ. The CDR3 extends over 13 amino acids. The V and J ends lost 2 bases and 4 bases respectively, with 9 bases between them. The CDR3 spells CASSFQIGETQYF. The CDR3 DNA reads TGCGCCAGCAGCTTTCAAATCGGAGAGACCCAGTACTTC. The full variable domain, rest sourced from reference TRBV5-1 and TRBJ2-5, is KAGVTQTPRYLIKTRGQQVTLSCSPISGHRSVSWYQQTPGQGLQFLFEYFSETQRNKGNFPGRFSGRQFSNSRSEMNVSTLELGDSALYLCASSFQIGETQYFGPGTRLLVL.

V and J are TRBV28 and TRBJ1-5; D might be TRBD1 (6 bases). Trimming cost V 7 bases and J 7 bases, with 17 bases left between them. The CDR3 runs 14 residues. Germline CDR1 is MDHEN and CDR2 is SYDVKM. In nucleotides, the CDR3 is TGTGCCAGCAACCCAGGGGCTCCCTCGCAGCCCCAGCATTTT. Translated: CASNPGAPSQPQHF.

The chain recombines TRBV19 with TRBJ1-5; perhaps TRBD1 as D (5 bases). Trimming stripped 8 bases from V and 4 bases from J, with 12 bases between. Germline V lookup: CDR1 LNHDA, CDR2 SQIVND (reference sequence). This CDR3 is 13 amino acids long. The CDR3 region has the DNA TGTGCCAGTGGACATTCGAAAAATCAGCCCCAGCATTTT. Translation gives CASGHSKNQPQHF. The complete variable domain, with remaining parts taken from reference TRBV19 and TRBJ1-5, reads DGGITQSPKYLFRKEGQNVTLSCEQNLNHDAMYWYRQDPGQGLRLIYYSQIVNDFQKGDIAEGYSVSREKKESFPLTVTSAQKNPTAFYLCASGHSKNQPQHFGDGTRLSIL.

The chain couples TRBV5-1 to TRBJ2-5; D not certain. Trimming took off 2 bases at V and 5 bases at J, with 13 bases between the two ends. The CDR3 extends over 14 amino acids. Germline V CDR1 and CDR2: SGHRS, YFSETQ. DNA for the CDR3: TGCGCCAGCAGCTTAGGATCTCTCGGGGAGACCCAGTACTTC. As protein: CASSLGSLGETQYF. The whole variable domain, filled in from reference TRBV5-1 and TRBJ2-5, reads KAGVTQTPRYLIKTRGQQVTLSCSPISGHRSVSWYQQTPGQGLQFLFEYFSETQRNKGNFPGRFSGRQFSNSRSEMNVSTLELGDSALYLCASSLGSLGETQYFGPGTRLLVL.

V is TRBV7-2 and J is TRBJ2-5, with D possibly being TRBD2 (7 bases). Germline-derived CDR1 and CDR2 are SGHTA and FQGNSA. Trimming pared 2 bases from V and 5 bases from J, leaving 15 bases between. The length of the CDR3 is 15 residues. DNA for the CDR3: TGTGCCAGCAGCTTATGGGGGGGCGAGGAGGAGACCCAGTACTTC. The encoded protein is CASSLWGGEEETQYF.

This clone was counted only a few times. The chain has TRBV3-1 (or the pseudogene TRBV3-2) and TRBJ1-6; 10 bases are a match to TRBD1. V shed 4 bases, J shed 9 bases, and the junction held 3 bases outside the gene matches. This CDR3 has 14 amino acids. Per the germline V gene, CDR1 is LGHDT and CDR2 is YNNKEL (reference sequence). CDR3 DNA: TGTGCCAGCAGCCTGGGACAGGGGTCTTCACCCCTCCACTTT. Translation gives CASSLGQGSSPLHF.

This clone was found once. The V call is TRBV30, the J call TRBJ2-7, with D perhaps matching TRBD2 (5 bases). Trimming shortened V by 7 bases and J by 1 base, and 14 bases separated the two germline ends. This CDR3 has 13 residues. The germline CDR1 and CDR2 sequences are GTSNPN and SVGIG (reference sequence). The CDR3 bases are TGTGCCTTGGATAGCGTGTTATCCTACGAGCAGTACTTC. It codes for CALDSVLSYEQYF.

The chain combines TRBV3-1 (or the pseudogene TRBV3-2) with TRBJ2-7, with 7 bases lining up with TRBD2. The junction had 11 bases not matched to a gene; V was cut back by 4 bases and J by 2 bases. The CDR3 loop spans 16 amino acids. Germline V lookup: CDR1 LGHDT, CDR2 YNNKEL (reference sequence). The CDR3 coding sequence is TGTGCCAGCAGCCTGCAACGGGGAGGGGCCGCCTACGAGCAGTACTTC. Its translation is CASSLQRGGAAYEQYF.

The chain carries TRBV28 and TRBJ1-1; maybe TRBD1 (6 bases). This CDR3 comprises 14 residues. Trimming shortened V by 7 bases and J by 3 bases, and 15 bases separated the two germline ends. Germline lookup yields CDR1 MDHEN and CDR2 SYDVKM. CDR3 amino acids: CASNLGHLYTEAFF. Written as DNA, the CDR3 is TGTGCCAGCAATCTGGGACACCTCTACACTGAAGCTTTCTTT. Drawing the rest from reference TRBV28 and TRBJ1-1, the complete variable domain is DVKVTQSSRYLVKRTGEKVFLECVQDMDHENMFWYRQDPGLGLRLIYFSYDVKMKEKGDIPEGYSVSREKKERFSLILESASTNQTSMYLCASNLGHLYTEAFFGQGTRLTVV.

The table lists this clone with a few counts. V gene TRBV14 combines with J gene TRBJ1-1; no reliable D call. V lost 1 base to trimming and J lost 5 bases, with 5 bases between them. CDR3 length: 12 residues. CDR1 and CDR2 (germline): SGHDN, FVKESK. The CDR3 loop reads CASSQGGTEAFF. The CDR3 region has the DNA TGTGCCAGCAGCCAAGGAGGGACTGAAGCTTTCTTT.

This sequence joins TRBV19 and TRBJ2-5; tentative D call: TRBD1 (5 bases). V lost 3 bases, J lost 5 bases, and 10 bases lay in between. Germline loops: CDR1 LNHDA, CDR2 SQIVND (reference sequence). This CDR3 has 13 amino acids. CDR3 loop: CASSMAGWETQYF. The CDR3 nucleotides are TGTGCCAGTAGTATGGCAGGGTGGGAGACCCAGTACTTC.

V gene TRBV7-8 combines with J gene TRBJ1-2; no clear D gene. There are 15 residues in the CDR3. Germline CDR1 and CDR2: SGHVS and FQNEAQ. V was pared by 6 bases and J by 2 bases, with 16 bases between. CDR3 sequence reads: CASSQDVRENYGYTF. CDR3 nucleotides: TGTGCCAGCAGTCAAGACGTACGGGAGAACTATGGCTACACCTTC.